A single sample gave rise to the 30 T cell receptor beta chains below, sequenced in a study of T cell responses to AZD1222 COVID-19 vaccine. Method: immunoSEQ multiplex PCR; TCRdb's copy keeps in-frame clones and lacks some. The repertoire holds 120,000 or so clones, with 90% as singletons. The material was peripheral blood, obtained on day 0 of AZD1222 vaccination. These receptors were collected from an adult in good health.

This clone is a singleton in its sample. V is TRBV3-1 (or the pseudogene TRBV3-2) and J is TRBJ1-1; D perhaps matches TRBD1 (6 bases). Germline assignment: CDR1 LGHDT and CDR2 YNNKEL (reference sequence). V lost 5 bases and J 1 base, leaving 17 bases between the germline ends. The CDR3 contains 16 residues. The CDR3 nucleotides read TGTGCCAGCAGCTCCTTGGGACAACGGAAGAACACTGAAGCTTTCTTT. Translation gives CASSSLGQRKNTEAFF.

The chain joins TRBV10-3 to TRBJ1-6; D may be TRBD1 (6 bases). The V gene's germline CDR1 is ENHRY and CDR2 SYGVKD. The ends were cut back, 5 bases at V and 9 bases at J, with 20 bases in the middle. This CDR3 has 16 residues. CDR3 protein: CAISPRSDSSGSPLHF. CDR3 nucleotides: TGTGCCATCAGTCCCCGCTCGGACAGCTCGGGTTCACCCCTCCACTTT.

In its sample, this clone was seen once. This chain connects TRBV9 to TRBJ1-6; the match to TRBD1 covers 9 bases. Germline lookup yields CDR1 SGDLS and CDR2 YYNGEE. The CDR3 length is 14 residues. Trimming removed 5 bases from V and 10 bases from J; junction bases left unmatched: 7. CDR3 loop: CASSRGQGQSPLHF. The CDR3 bases are TGTGCCAGCAGTCGGGGACAGGGTCAGTCACCCCTCCACTTT. The variable domain in full, with the rest retrieved from reference TRBV9 and TRBJ1-6, is DSGVTQTPKHLITATGQRVTLRCSPRSGDLSVYWYQQSLDQGLQFLIQYYNGEERAKGNILERFSAQQFPDLHSELNLSSLELGDSALYFCASSRGQGQSPLHFGNGTRLTVT.

V usage is TRBV27 and J usage is TRBJ1-5, with 8 nucleotides matching TRBD1. The junction had 10 bases not matched to a gene; V was cut back by 7 bases and J by 5 bases. Per the germline V gene, CDR1 is MNHEY and CDR2 is SMNVEV (reference sequence). The CDR3 loop spans 15 amino acids. The CDR3 bases are TGTGCCAGCACCCCCGGTGGACAGGGCGATCAGCCCCAGCATTTT. Its translation: CASTPGGQGDQPQHF.

The chain couples TRBV5-1 to TRBJ2-4; TRBD1 matches 9 bases. J was trimmed by 6 bases and V by 4 bases; bases with no gene match: 11. This CDR3 spans 16 amino acids. Germline CDR1 and CDR2: SGHRS and YFSETQ. The CDR3 nucleotides are TGCGCCAGCAGCAAAGGACAGGGGCCGAGCGCAAACATTCAGTACTTC. The encoded protein is CASSKGQGPSANIQYF.

The chain recombines TRBV2 with TRBJ2-3; D is undetermined. The CDR3 runs to 14 residues. Germline V CDR1 and CDR2: SNHLY, FYNNEI. Trimming took off 6 bases at V and 0 bases at J, with 10 bases between the two ends. CDR3 protein: CASRPDSSTDTQYF. DNA of the CDR3: TGTGCCAGCAGACCCGACTCGAGCACAGATACGCAGTATTTT.

The J gene is TRBJ2-1, the V gene TRBV19; 10 nucleotides align to TRBD1. The CDR3 loop spans 16 amino acids. The junction had 8 bases not matched to a gene; V was cut back by 3 bases and J by 6 bases. CDR1 LNHDA and CDR2 SQIVND come from the germline V gene (reference sequence). CDR3 amino acids: CASSIRDRGRGNEQFF. The CDR3 DNA follows: TGTGCCAGTAGTATTAGGGACAGGGGTAGGGGCAATGAGCAGTTCTTC.

Written as DNA, the CDR3 is TGTGCCAGCAGCAAAGACGGACTAGCGGGAGACAATGAGCAGTTCTTC. It is translated as CASSKDGLAGDNEQFF. The V call is TRBV21-1, the J call TRBJ2-1; the table names TRBD2, a call not compared with the DNA. TRBV21-1 is noted as a pseudogene. This CDR3 has 16 amino acids.

V and J are TRBV3-1 (or the pseudogene TRBV3-2) and TRBJ1-3; D call uncertain. CDR3 length: 15 residues. Trimming removed 0 bases from V and 0 bases from J, with 6 bases in between. The germline V gene has CDR1 LGHDT and CDR2 YNNKEL (reference sequence). CDR3 region: CASSQDGVSGNTIYF. DNA of the CDR3: TGTGCCAGCAGCCAAGACGGCGTCTCTGGAAACACCATATATTTT.

The chain joins TRBV7-9 to TRBJ2-3; TRBD2 agrees at 14 bases. The trim removed 5 bases at V and 2 bases at J, leaving 9 bases unmatched. Germline V gene sequence: CDR1 SEHNR, CDR2 FQNEAQ (reference sequence). This CDR3 is built from 18 residues. The CDR3 coding sequence is TGTGCCAGCAGCCCGGGACTAGCGGGAGCCAGAAACACAGATACGCAGTATTTT. Protein product: CASSPGLAGARNTDTQYF.

The chain combines TRBV9 with TRBJ1-1, with D unresolved. Per germline, CDR1 SGDLS and CDR2 YYNGEE. The V end was cut by 3 bases, the J end by 0 bases, with 6 bases between. The CDR3 runs 13 residues. CDR3 nucleotides: TGTGCCAGCAGCGCCTGGATGAACACTGAAGCTTTCTTT. This translates into CASSAWMNTEAFF.

This chain uses TRBV6-6 with TRBJ2-2; D is uncertain. The length of the CDR3 is 16 residues. From germline, CDR1 is MNHNY and CDR2 SVGAGI (reference sequence). Trimming cost V 0 bases and J 8 bases, with 16 bases left between them. CDR3 nucleotide sequence: TGTGCCAGCAGTTACTCTGAAGCCTTACTGGGGGGGGAGCTGTTTTTT. It translates to CASSYSEALLGGELFF.

The count of this clone is one. This chain uses TRBV29-1 with TRBJ1-2; TRBD1 is a possible D gene (5 bases). The CDR3 runs to 14 residues. From germline, CDR1 is SQVTM and CDR2 ANQGSEA. Trimming took 3 bases from V and 1 from J, leaving 12 bases between them. For the CDR3, the DNA is TGCAGCGTTGAGATGATGGGGGGTAACTATGGCTACACCTTC. This encodes CSVEMMGGNYGYTF.

The chain employs TRBV7-8 and TRBJ2-7, with D uncertain. Trimming cost V 1 base and J 5 bases, with 6 bases left between them. Germline CDR1 is SGHVS and CDR2 is FQNEAQ. CDR3 length: 12 residues. The CDR3 DNA follows: TGTGCCAGCAGCTTAGATGAGCACGAGCAGTACTTC. This gives the protein CASSLDEHEQYF.

The chain combines TRBV27 with TRBJ2-7; possible D gene TRBD2, 5 bases. V lost 0 bases and J 2 bases, leaving 14 bases between the germline ends. The CDR3 runs 16 residues. Germline assignment: CDR1 MNHEY and CDR2 SMNVEV (reference sequence). The CDR3 DNA reads as TGTGCCAGCAGTTTATCGGCGGTAGGGAGCACCTACGAGCAGTACTTC. It encodes CASSLSAVGSTYEQYF.

The CDR3 bases are TGTGCCAGCAGCCAAGTCCGGGAATCACCCCTCCACTTT. It is translated as CASSQVRESPLHF. This sequence joins TRBV14 and TRBJ1-6; D not resolved. Per germline, CDR1 SGHDN and CDR2 FVKESK. The CDR3 totals 13 residues. V lost 1 base and J 10 bases, leaving 8 bases between the germline ends. The full variable domain, in which reference TRBV14 and TRBJ1-6 provide the parts outside the CDR3, is EAGVTQFPSHSVIEKGQTVTLRCDPISGHDNLYWYRRVMGKEIKFLLHFVKESKQDESGMPNNRFLAERTGGTYSTLKVQPAELEDSGVYFCASSQVRESPLHFGNGTRLTVT.

The sample holds one count of this clone. The CDR3 sequence: CASSVASTFGNTIYF. As DNA, the CDR3 is TGTGCCAGCAGCGTAGCTTCTACGTTTGGAAACACCATATATTTT. The chain couples TRBV9 to TRBJ1-3; D is unclear. The CDR3 consists of 15 residues. The germline V gene encodes CDR1 SGDLS and CDR2 YYNGEE. V was trimmed by 0 bases and J by 3 bases, leaving 10 bases between them.

The chain combines TRBV6-5 with TRBJ1-2, with no clear D. With 7 bases removed from V and 1 base from J, the gap between germline ends came to 10 bases. The CDR3 contains 13 residues. CDR1 and CDR2 from the germline V gene are MNHEY and SVGAGI. CDR3 region: CASTPGINYGYTF. Here the CDR3 DNA reads TGTGCCAGCACCCCCGGGATTAACTATGGCTACACCTTC.

V gene TRBV5-5 combines with J gene TRBJ1-5, with 8 bases aligning to TRBD1. Germline V gene lookup returns CDR1 SGHKS and CDR2 YYEKEE (reference sequence). This CDR3 region has 15 residues. Trimming at V came to 5 bases and at J to 2 bases, leaving 6 bases not matched to a gene. In nucleotides, the CDR3 is TGTGCCAGCAGTTTTGAGACAGGGGGCAATCAGCCCCAGCATTTT. As protein: CASSFETGGNQPQHF.

V gene TRBV5-1 combines with J gene TRBJ2-5; D is undetermined. V was pared by 0 bases and J by 5 bases, with 8 bases between. The CDR3 contains 13 residues. Germline CDR1 reads SGHRS; CDR2 reads YFSETQ. The CDR3, as DNA: TGCGCCAGCAGCTTGGTAGTTTCGGAGACCCAGTACTTC. It encodes CASSLVVSETQYF.

The genes are TRBV5-1 and TRBJ2-1; D is unclear. Deletions cut 2 bases from V and 5 bases from J, with 11 bases between. The CDR3 length is 14 residues. The V gene's germline CDR1 is SGHRS and CDR2 YFSETQ. Here the CDR3 DNA reads TGCGCCAGCAGCTTTGGGGAAAACCACAATGAGCAGTTCTTC. It specifies CASSFGENHNEQFF.

The CDR3: CASSYMVQGNQPQHF. The CDR3 DNA reads TGTGCCAGCAGTTACATGGTGCAAGGCAATCAGCCCCAGCATTTT. The chain couples TRBV6-2 or TRBV6-3 to TRBJ1-5; D unresolved. Germline V CDR1 and CDR2: MNHEY, SVGEGT. V lost 2 bases, J lost 2 bases, and 10 bases lay in between. The CDR3 loop spans 15 amino acids.

The chain uses TRBV5-1 and TRBJ1-2; 9 bases are shared with TRBD1. J gave up 5 bases and V 2 bases, and 7 bases lay outside the gene matches. The CDR3 covers 15 residues. Germline lookup yields CDR1 SGHRS and CDR2 YFSETQ. CDR3 sequence reads: CASSLTGGSGYGYTF. The CDR3 DNA is TGCGCCAGCAGCTTAACAGGGGGCAGCGGGTATGGCTACACCTTC.

The V gene is TRBV29-1, the J gene TRBJ1-1; D not certain. The ends were cut back, 4 bases at V and 5 bases at J, with 8 bases in the middle. The CDR3 runs to 11 residues. Germline V gene sequence: CDR1 SQVTM, CDR2 ANQGSEA. The CDR3 sequence is CSVVPGTEAFF. In DNA form, the CDR3 reads TGCAGCGTTGTTCCGGGGACTGAAGCTTTCTTT. The full variable domain, its missing parts supplied by reference TRBV29-1 and TRBJ1-1, is SAVISQKPSRDICQRGTSLTIQCQVDSQVTMMFWYRQQPGQSLTLIATANQGSEATYESGFVIDKFPISRPNLTFSTLTVSNMSPEDSSIYLCSVVPGTEAFFGQGTRLTVV.

The V and J genes are TRBV10-3 and TRBJ2-3; 8 nucleotides line up with TRBD2. The CDR3 contains 14 residues. Looked up from germline, CDR1 is ENHRY and CDR2 is SYGVKD. V lost 8 bases to trimming and J lost 6 bases; unmatched junction nucleotides: 10. The CDR3 bases are TGTGCCATCGGTCAGCGGGAGAGAGGGGATACGCAGTATTTT. This encodes CAIGQRERGDTQYF.

The rearrangement links TRBV4-1 to TRBJ1-5; 8 bases agree with TRBD1. With 1 base clipped from V and 6 bases from J, the junction kept 5 bases outside the gene matches. The CDR3 spans 15 residues. Germline V lookup: CDR1 MGHRA, CDR2 YSYEKL. CDR3 sequence reads: CASSQGQGAAQPQHF. CDR3 DNA: TGCGCCAGCAGCCAAGGCCAGGGGGCGGCTCAGCCCCAGCATTTT.

This rearrangement joins TRBV18 to TRBJ2-5, with 7 bases fitting TRBD1. This CDR3 comprises 11 residues. CDR1 is KGHSH, CDR2 LQKENI, per germline. V was pared by 4 bases and J by 7 bases, with 0 bases of the junction left unmatched. This chain's CDR3 is CASSRTGTQYF. The CDR3 nucleotides read TGTGCCAGCTCACGGACAGGGACCCAGTACTTC.

This clone has just a few counts. This chain links TRBV30 with TRBJ1-2, with D tentatively TRBD1 (5 bases). V was clipped by 1 base and J by 5 bases, with 11 bases between them. Germline V CDR1 and CDR2: GTSNPN, SVGIG (reference sequence). This CDR3 contains 13 residues. DNA for the CDR3: TGTGCCTGGAGTGGGCGGGGGATTTATGGCTACACCTTC. Translating gives CAWSGRGIYGYTF. Filled out from reference TRBV30 and TRBJ1-2, the complete variable domain reads SQTIHQWPATLVQPVGSPLSLECTVEGTSNPNLYWYRQAAGRGLQLLFYSVGIGQISSEVPQNLSASRPQDRQFILSSKKLLLSDSGFYLCAWSGRGIYGYTFGSGTRLTVV.

The rearrangement links TRBV7-2 to TRBJ2-1, with TRBD2 as a possible D gene (6 bases). Deletions cut 7 bases from V and 1 base from J, with 17 bases between. The V gene's germline CDR1 is SGHTA and CDR2 FQGNSA. The CDR3 totals 16 residues. For the CDR3, the DNA is TGTGCCAGCAACTCCGGGACTCTCAGTTCCTACAATGAGCAGTTCTTC. Amino acids: CASNSGTLSSYNEQFF.

The chain uses TRBV20-1 and TRBJ1-5; the D is unclear. The germline V gene encodes CDR1 DFQATT and CDR2 SNEGSKA (reference sequence). Trimming removed 0 bases from V and 9 bases from J, with 6 bases in between. The CDR3 is made up of 11 amino acids. The CDR3, as DNA: TGCAGTGCTAGAGATGGAGGGCCCCAGCATTTT. Translated: CSARDGGPQHF.